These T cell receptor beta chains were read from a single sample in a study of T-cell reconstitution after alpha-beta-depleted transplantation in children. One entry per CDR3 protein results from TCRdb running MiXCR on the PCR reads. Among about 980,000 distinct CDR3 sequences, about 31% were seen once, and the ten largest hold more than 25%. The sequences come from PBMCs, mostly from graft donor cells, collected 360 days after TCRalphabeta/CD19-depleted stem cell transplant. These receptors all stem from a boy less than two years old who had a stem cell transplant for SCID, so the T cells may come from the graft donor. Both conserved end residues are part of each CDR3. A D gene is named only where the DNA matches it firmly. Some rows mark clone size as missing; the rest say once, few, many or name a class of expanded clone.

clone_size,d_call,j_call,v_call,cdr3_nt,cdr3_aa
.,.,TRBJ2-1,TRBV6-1,TGTGCCAGCAGTACCGGACTGCCCCCCGACAATGAGCAGTTCTTC,CASSTGLPPDNEQFF
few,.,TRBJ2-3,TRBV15,TGTGCCACCAGCGAAGGGGACTCCACAGATACGCAGTATTTT,CATSEGDSTDTQYF
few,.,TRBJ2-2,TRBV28,TGTGCCAGCAGTTTCGGGGGGCTCACCGGGGAGCTGTTTTTT,CASSFGGLTGELFF
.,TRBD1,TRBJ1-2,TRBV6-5,TGTGCCAGCAGTTCGCGACAGGGGAGGATCTATGGCTACACCTTC,CASSSRQGRIYGYTF
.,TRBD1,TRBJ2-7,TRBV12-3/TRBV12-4,TGTGCCAGCAGTCCCCGGGACAGGTTCTCCTACGAGCAGTACTTC,CASSPRDRFSYEQYF
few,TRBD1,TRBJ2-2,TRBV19,TGTGCCAGTGGGGGACAGGGATACGGCGGGGAGCTGTTTTTT,CASGGQGYGGELFF
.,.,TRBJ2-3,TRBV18,TGTGCCAGCTCACCTTTCTGGGGATCTCCAGATACGCAGTATTTT,CASSPFWGSPDTQYF
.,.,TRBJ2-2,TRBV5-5,TGTGCCAGCAGCTTTTCAGGGGCGCCCACCGGGGAGCTGTTTTTT,CASSFSGAPTGELFF
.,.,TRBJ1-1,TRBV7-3,TGTGCCAGCAGCTTAGAGAGGGTAGACACTGAAGCTTTCTTT,CASSLERVDTEAFF
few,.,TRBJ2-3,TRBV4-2,TGTGCCAGCAGCCAAGTCACCAGCGGCCCCCTCCGGGAATATACGCAGTATTTT,CASSQVTSGPLREYTQYF
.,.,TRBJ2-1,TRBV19,TGTGCCAGTAGTTCCGCTAATAGCGATGAGCAGTTCTTC,CASSSANSDEQFF
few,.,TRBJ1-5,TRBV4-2,TGTGCCAGCAGCCAAGAAAATAGCAATCAGCCCCAGCATTTT,CASSQENSNQPQHF
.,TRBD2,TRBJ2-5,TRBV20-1,TGCAGTGCGGGACTAGCGGGGGGACAAGAGACCCAGTACTTC,CSAGLAGGQETQYF
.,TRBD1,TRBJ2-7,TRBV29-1,TGCAGCGTCCAACAGGGGATCGAGCAGTACTTC,CSVQQGIEQYF
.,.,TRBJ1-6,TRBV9,TGTGCCAGCAGCGTACTAGCGGGAAAATCACCCCTCCACTTT,CASSVLAGKSPLHF
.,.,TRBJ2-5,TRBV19,TGTGCCGTCGGGGACGGCTACGGGACCCAGTACTTC,CAVGDGYGTQYF
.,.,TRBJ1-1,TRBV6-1,TGTGCCAGCAGTGAAGGGGAAACAGCGTTCGAGAACACTGAAGCTTTCTTT,CASSEGETAFENTEAFF
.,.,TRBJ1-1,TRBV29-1,TGCAGCGGGTCCGGGATAGATGGGAACACTGAAGCTTTCTTT,CSGSGIDGNTEAFF
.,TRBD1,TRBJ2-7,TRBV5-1,TGCGCCAGCAGCTTGGGAAGAGGACAGGGATCCTACGAGCAGTACTTC,CASSLGRGQGSYEQYF
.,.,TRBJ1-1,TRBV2,TGTGCCAGCAGAATGGACAGAGCAGAAGAAGCTTTCTTT,CASRMDRAEEAFF
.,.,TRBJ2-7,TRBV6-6,TGTGCCAGCAGTTACACCAAGGGGGAGCAGTACTTC,CASSYTKGEQYF
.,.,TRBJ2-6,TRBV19,TGTGCCAGCGAGCGGATTACTGGGGCCAACGTCCTGACTTTC,CASERITGANVLTF
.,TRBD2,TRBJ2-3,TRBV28,TGTGCCAGCAGTTCGATGGGACTAGCGGGATACACAGATACGCAGTATTTT,CASSSMGLAGYTDTQYF
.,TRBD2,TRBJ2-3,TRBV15,TGTGCCACCAGCAGGAACGGGGAGGGGACAGATACGCAGTATTTT,CATSRNGEGTDTQYF
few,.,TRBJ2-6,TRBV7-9,TGTGCCAGCAGTCCCGACACCGCTGGGGCCAACGTCCTGACTTTC,CASSPDTAGANVLTF
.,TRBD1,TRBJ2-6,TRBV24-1,TGTGCCACCAGTGGAGGGGGCACTGGGGCCAACGTCCTGACTTTC,CATSGGGTGANVLTF
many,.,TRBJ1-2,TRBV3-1,TGTGCCAGCAGCCAAGGGATTTATGGCTACACCTTC,CASSQGIYGYTF
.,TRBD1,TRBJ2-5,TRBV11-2,TGTGCCAGCAGCCCCGTACTCGGGACAGCGGAGACCCAGTACTTC,CASSPVLGTAETQYF
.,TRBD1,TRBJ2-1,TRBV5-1,TGCGCCAGCAGCTTGTGGACAGGGCCCAACAATGAGCAGTTCTTC,CASSLWTGPNNEQFF
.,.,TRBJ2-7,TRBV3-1,TGTGCCAGCAGCCAAGGGTCTGGCGGTAAGGATTGGGTGCAGTACTTC,CASSQGSGGKDWVQYF
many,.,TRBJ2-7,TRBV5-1,TGCGCCAGCAGACCATCGACAACTTACGAGCAGTACTTC,CASRPSTTYEQYF
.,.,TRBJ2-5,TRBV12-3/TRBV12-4,TGTGCCAGCAGAAGGGGACACACACAAGAGACCCAGTACTTC,CASRRGHTQETQYF
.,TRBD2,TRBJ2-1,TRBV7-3,TGTGCCAGCAGCTTAAGGGGCGGGGGATCCCTCAATGAGCAGTTCTTC,CASSLRGGGSLNEQFF
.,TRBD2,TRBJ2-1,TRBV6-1,TGTGCCAGCAGGAAAATTCTAGCGGGGGGTGCCAATGAGCAGTTCTTC,CASRKILAGGANEQFF
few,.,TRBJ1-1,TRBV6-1,TGTGCCAGCAGTGTGGCCATGAACACTGAAGCTTTCTTT,CASSVAMNTEAFF
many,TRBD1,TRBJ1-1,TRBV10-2,TGCGCCAGCAGTGCGCCGGGACAGGCGAACACTGAAGCTTTCTTT,CASSAPGQANTEAFF
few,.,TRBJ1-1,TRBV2,TGTGCCAGCAGCCCATTAAGGAGGGACGAAGCTTTCTTT,CASSPLRRDEAFF
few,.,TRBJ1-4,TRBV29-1,TGCAGCGTTGCCAGAAATGAAAAACTGTTTTTT,CSVARNEKLFF
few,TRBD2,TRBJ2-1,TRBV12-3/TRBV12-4,TGTGCCAGCAGTTTCAGGGCTAGCGGGGGCCCCTTCAATGAGCAGTTCTTC,CASSFRASGGPFNEQFF
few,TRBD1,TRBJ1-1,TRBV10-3,TGTGCCATCAGTGATCTACAGGGGGAAGCTTTCTTT,CAISDLQGEAFF
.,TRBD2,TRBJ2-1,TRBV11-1,TGTGCCAGCAGCTCCAAAATAGCGGGGCCAACCTATTACAATGAGCAGTTCTTC,CASSSKIAGPTYYNEQFF
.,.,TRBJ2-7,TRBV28,TGTGCCAGCAGTTGGGGAGGAACCGAGCAGTACTTC,CASSWGGTEQYF
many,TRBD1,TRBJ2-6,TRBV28,TGTGCCAGCAGTTCGGCGGACAGGGCTGGGGCCAACGTCCTGACTTTC,CASSSADRAGANVLTF
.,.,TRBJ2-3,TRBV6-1,TGTGCCAGCAGAAAGAGGGGGATACGCTCGGATACGCAGTATTTT,CASRKRGIRSDTQYF
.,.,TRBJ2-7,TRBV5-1,TGCGCCAGCAGCAACAGACAGGTAAAGCCCTACGAGCAGTACTTC,CASSNRQVKPYEQYF
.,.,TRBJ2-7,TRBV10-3,TGTGCCATCAGCCCGTCATCGTACGAGCAGTACTTC,CAISPSSYEQYF
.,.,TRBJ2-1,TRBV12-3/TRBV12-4,TGTGCCAGCAGCTCCAACTTTAATGAGCAGTTCTTC,CASSSNFNEQFF
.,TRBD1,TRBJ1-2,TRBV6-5,TGTGCCAGCAGTTACCCCACAGGGGGCTACTATGGCTACACCTTC,CASSYPTGGYYGYTF
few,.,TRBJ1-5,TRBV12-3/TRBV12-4,TGTGCCAGCAGGATGACGGGTGAGAGCAATCAGCCCCAGCATTTT,CASRMTGESNQPQHF
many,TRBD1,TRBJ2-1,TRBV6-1,TGTGCCAGCAGTGTCCAGGGGGCTTTTGATGAGCAGTTCTTC,CASSVQGAFDEQFF
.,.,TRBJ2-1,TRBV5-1,TGCGCCAGCAGTCGGACAGGGTGGGGGGGTAATGAGCAGTTCTTC,CASSRTGWGGNEQFF